The 9 T cell receptor beta chains in this list originate from one sample, sequenced in a study of control samples from healthy donors and cancer patients (dated by TCRdb to the early 2020s). The library was obtained by the immunoSEQ multiplex PCR assay. TCRdb obtained this table from immuneACCESS and retained in-frame rearrangements with V and J assigned. These tables miss some clones; where compared with another copy, unresolved V genes account for less than half of the shortfall, and the remainder is unexplained. For this sample the table gives approximately 97,000 clones, of which roughly 92% were detected only once. About 2.9% of the sample is held by the ten biggest clonotypes. The material sequenced was blood. The source of these receptors is a human donor in good health. The donor label of this sample is uncertain.

CDR3 sequence: CASSLGFGGADTQYF. The CDR3 nucleotides are TGTGCCAGCAGCTTGGGATTTGGGGGCGCAGATACGCAGTATTTT. The V gene is TRBV5-8, the J gene TRBJ2-3, with D perhaps TRBD1 (6 bases). The germline V gene encodes CDR1 SGHTS and CDR2 YDEGEE. The germline V and J ends were trimmed by 0 bases and 4 bases, with 12 bases remaining between them. The CDR3 sequence is 15 residues long.

The rearrangement joins TRBV5-4 to TRBJ2-2, with unresolved D. V lost 4 bases and J lost 6, with 7 bases in between. Germline V gene data show CDR1 as SGHNT and CDR2 as YYREEE (reference sequence). CDR3 length equals 12 residues. The CDR3 region has the DNA TGTGCCAGCAGCGGAATTCCCGGGGAGCTGTTTTTT. The encoded protein is CASSGIPGELFF.

The DNA of the CDR3 is TGCGCCAGCAGCTTGGGTCGGGACAGGGGAACAGCTTTCTTT. Translation: CASSLGRDRGTAFF. The chain couples TRBV5-1 to TRBJ1-1, with 10 positions matching TRBD1. CDR1 and CDR2 (germline): SGHRS, YFSETQ. CDR3 length: 14 amino acids. Trimming removed 0 bases from V and 10 bases from J; junction bases left unmatched: 6.

The V call is TRBV28, the J call TRBJ2-5; D gene uncertain. The ends were cut back, 6 bases at V and 5 bases at J, with 22 bases in the middle. From germline, CDR1 is MDHEN and CDR2 SYDVKM. This CDR3 region has 16 residues. The CDR3 bases are TGTGCCAGCAGCCGGGCCCAAGCAGGCTCGGAGGAGACCCAGTACTTC. Encoded protein: CASSRAQAGSEETQYF.

The rearrangement uses TRBV28 and TRBJ1-2; maybe TRBD1 (6 bases). V was shortened by 6 bases and J by 7 bases, with 15 bases between the two germline ends. The CDR3 has 13 residues. CDR1 MDHEN and CDR2 SYDVKM come from the germline V gene. CDR3 nucleotide sequence: TGTGCCAGCAGAGCGGGACAAGGGACTGGCTACACCTTC. As protein: CASRAGQGTGYTF.

This clone showed up just once. The rearrangement uses TRBV5-1 and TRBJ1-2; D uncertain. V gave up 5 bases and J gave up 3 bases, with 11 bases separating them. CDR1 is SGHRS, CDR2 YFSETQ, per germline. This CDR3 is 13 amino acids long. The CDR3 reads CASRPDGDYGYTF. For the CDR3, the DNA is TGCGCCAGCAGGCCGGACGGAGACTATGGCTACACCTTC.

CDR3 bases: TGTGCCAGCAGCTTCTGGACAGAAAATGAGCAGTTCTTC. The encoded protein is CASSFWTENEQFF. This chain joins TRBV5-8 and TRBJ2-1; tentatively, D is TRBD1 (6 bases). Trimming cost V 2 bases and J 7 bases, with 10 bases left between them. The germline CDR1 and CDR2 sequences are SGHTS and YDEGEE. This CDR3 has 13 amino acids.

The gene calls are TRBV2 and TRBJ2-2; a weak D match, TRBD1 (5 bases). Germline lookup yields CDR1 SNHLY and CDR2 FYNNEI. The CDR3 extends over 14 amino acids. The V end lost 4 bases, the J end lost 4 bases, and 10 bases lay between the germline ends. CDR3 residues: CASSVRTLTGELFF. DNA of the CDR3: TGTGCCAGCAGTGTCAGGACACTCACCGGGGAGCTGTTTTTT. The whole variable domain, filled in from reference TRBV2 and TRBJ2-2, reads EPEVTQTPSHQVTQMGQEVILRCVPISNHLYFYWYRQILGQKVEFLVSFYNNEISEKSEIFDDQFSVERPDGSNFTLKIRSTKLEDSAMYFCASSVRTLTGELFFGEGSRLTVL.

The chain joins TRBV19 to TRBJ1-1; 8 nucleotides align to TRBD1. From germline, CDR1 is LNHDA and CDR2 SQIVND (reference sequence). The V gene end was trimmed by 3 bases and the J gene end by 5 bases; junction bases not matched to a gene: 11. This CDR3 is built from 16 residues. The CDR3 here is CASSMFTGQGGTEAFF. CDR3 in DNA: TGTGCCAGTAGTATGTTTACTGGACAGGGAGGAACTGAAGCTTTCTTT. Full variable domain (missing parts from reference TRBV19 and TRBJ1-1): DGGITQSPKYLFRKEGQNVTLSCEQNLNHDAMYWYRQDPGQGLRLIYYSQIVNDFQKGDIAEGYSVSREKKESFPLTVTSAQKNPTAFYLCASSMFTGQGGTEAFFGQGTRLTVV.